Reported below is one T cell receptor (beta chain). V was cut by 0 bases and J by 6 bases, with 15 bases left in between. Germline V CDR1 and CDR2: SGHNT, YYREEE (reference sequence). The CDR3 has 15 amino acids. Clones were sequenced by immunoSEQ multiplex PCR, and TCRdb holds only the in-frame ones, with some missing. The sample records 50,000 to 65,000 clones, more than 85% being singletons. These data are taken from a study of T cell changes during pregnancy in multiple sclerosis. The source is a female donor with multiple sclerosis, enrolled in a pregnancy study. Material: peripheral blood, obtained in the first trimester of pregnancy. The chain couples TRBV5-4 to TRBJ1-2, with D possibly TRBD1 on 6 matching bases. The CDR3 DNA is TGTGCCAGCAGCTTGGAAGGGAGGGACATACATGGCTACACCTTC. This codes for CASSLEGRDIHGYTF.